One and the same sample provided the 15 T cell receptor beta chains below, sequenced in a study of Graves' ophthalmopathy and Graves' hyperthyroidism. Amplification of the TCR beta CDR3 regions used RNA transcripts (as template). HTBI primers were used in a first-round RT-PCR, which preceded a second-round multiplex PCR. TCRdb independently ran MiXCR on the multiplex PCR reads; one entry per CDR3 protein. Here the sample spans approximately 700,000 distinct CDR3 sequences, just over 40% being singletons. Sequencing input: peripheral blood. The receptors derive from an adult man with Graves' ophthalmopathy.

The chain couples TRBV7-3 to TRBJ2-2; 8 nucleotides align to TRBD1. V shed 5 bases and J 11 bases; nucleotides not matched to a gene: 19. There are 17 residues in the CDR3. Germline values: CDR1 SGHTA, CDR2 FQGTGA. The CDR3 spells CASSHRGKDRVVGELFF. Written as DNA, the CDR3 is TGTGCCAGCAGCCACAGGGGGAAGGATCGCGTTGTCGGCGAGCTGTTTTTT.

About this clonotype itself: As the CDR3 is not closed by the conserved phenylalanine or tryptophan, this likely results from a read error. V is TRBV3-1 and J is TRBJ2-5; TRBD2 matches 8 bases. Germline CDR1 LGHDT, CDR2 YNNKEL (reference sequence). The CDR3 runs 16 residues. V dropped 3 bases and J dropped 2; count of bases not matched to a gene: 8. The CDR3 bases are TGTGCCAGCAGCCAGGGTGGTCGCGGGGGGCAAGAGACCCAGTACGTC. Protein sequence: CASSQGGRGGQETQYV.

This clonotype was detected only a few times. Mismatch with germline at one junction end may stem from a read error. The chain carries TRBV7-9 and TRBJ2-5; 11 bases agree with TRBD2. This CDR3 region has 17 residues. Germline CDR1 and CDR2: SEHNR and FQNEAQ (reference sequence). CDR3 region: CASSQADRLAGGKAQYF. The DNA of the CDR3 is TGCGCCAGCAGCCAAGCCGATCGTTTAGCGGGGGGGAAGGCCCAGTACTTC. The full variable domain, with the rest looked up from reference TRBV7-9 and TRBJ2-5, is DTGVSQNPRHKITKRGQNVTFRCDPISEHNRLYWYRQTLGQGPEFLTYFQNEAQLEKSRLLSDRFSAERPKGSFSTLEIQRTEQGDSAMYLCASSQADRLAGGKAQYFGPGTRLLVL.

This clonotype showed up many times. The CDR3 region is CASSAGVGYTF. For the CDR3, the DNA is TGTGCCAGCAGTGCAGGAGTTGGCTACACCTTC. The V call is TRBV5-5, the J call TRBJ1-2; D not certain. Trimming removed 5 bases at V and 7 bases at J, with 9 bases between. The germline CDR1 and CDR2 sequences are SGHKS and YYEKEE (reference sequence). The CDR3 length is 11 residues.

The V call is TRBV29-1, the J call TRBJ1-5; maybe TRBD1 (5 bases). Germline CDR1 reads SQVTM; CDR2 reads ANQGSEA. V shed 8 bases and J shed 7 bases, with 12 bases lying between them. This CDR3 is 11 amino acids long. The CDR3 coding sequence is TGCAGCCAGCAGGGCGGCCAGCCCCAGCATTTT. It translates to CSQQGGQPQHF.

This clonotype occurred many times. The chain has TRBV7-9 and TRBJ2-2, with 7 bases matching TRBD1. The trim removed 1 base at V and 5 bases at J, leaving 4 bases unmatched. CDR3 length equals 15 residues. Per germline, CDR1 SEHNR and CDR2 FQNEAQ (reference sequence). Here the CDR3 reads CASSLGDRATGELFF. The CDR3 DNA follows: TGTGCCAGCAGCTTAGGCGACAGGGCTACCGGGGAGCTGTTTTTT.

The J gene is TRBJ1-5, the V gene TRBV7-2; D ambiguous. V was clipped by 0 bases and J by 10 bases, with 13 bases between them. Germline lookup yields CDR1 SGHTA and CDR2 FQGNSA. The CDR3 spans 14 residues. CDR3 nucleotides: TGTGCCAGCAGCTTAGCCGGTGGCTCGACTCCCCAGCATTTT. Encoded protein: CASSLAGGSTPQHF.

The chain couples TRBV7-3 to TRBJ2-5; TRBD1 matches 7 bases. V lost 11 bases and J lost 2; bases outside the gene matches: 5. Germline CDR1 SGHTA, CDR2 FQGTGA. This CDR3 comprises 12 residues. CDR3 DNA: TGTGCCTGGCGGACAGGACAAGAGACCCAGTACTTC. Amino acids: CAWRTGQETQYF.

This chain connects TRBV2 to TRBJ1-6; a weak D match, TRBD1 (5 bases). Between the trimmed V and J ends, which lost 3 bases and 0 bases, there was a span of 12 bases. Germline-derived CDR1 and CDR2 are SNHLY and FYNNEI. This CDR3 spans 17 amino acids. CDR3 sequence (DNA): TGTGCCAGCAGTGACCTCCGGGGGAGCTCCTATAATTCACCCCTCCACTTT. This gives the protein CASSDLRGSSYNSPLHF.

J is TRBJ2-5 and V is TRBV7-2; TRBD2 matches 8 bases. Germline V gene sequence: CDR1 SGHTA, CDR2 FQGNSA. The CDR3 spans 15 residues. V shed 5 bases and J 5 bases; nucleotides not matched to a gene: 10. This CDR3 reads CASSPTGGGLETQYF. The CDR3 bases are TGTGCCAGCAGCCCGACTGGCGGGGGGCTTGAGACCCAGTACTTC.

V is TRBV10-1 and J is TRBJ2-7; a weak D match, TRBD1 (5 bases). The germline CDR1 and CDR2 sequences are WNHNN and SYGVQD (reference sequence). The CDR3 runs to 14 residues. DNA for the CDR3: TGCGCTAGCCGATGGGGCAGCTACTCCTACGAGCAGTACTTC. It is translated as CASRWGSYSYEQYF.

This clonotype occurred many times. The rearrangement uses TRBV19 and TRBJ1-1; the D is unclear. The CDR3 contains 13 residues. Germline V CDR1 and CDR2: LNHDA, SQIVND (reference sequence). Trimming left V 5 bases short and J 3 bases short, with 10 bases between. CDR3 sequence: CASSLKEDTEAFF. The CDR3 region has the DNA TGTGCCAGTAGTTTAAAGGAAGACACTGAAGCTTTCTTT.

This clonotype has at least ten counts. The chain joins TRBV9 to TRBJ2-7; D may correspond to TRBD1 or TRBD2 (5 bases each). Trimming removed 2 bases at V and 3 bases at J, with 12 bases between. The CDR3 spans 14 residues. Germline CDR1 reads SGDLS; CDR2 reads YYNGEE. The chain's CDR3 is CASSVWDGSYEQYF. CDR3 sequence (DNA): TGTGCCAGCAGCGTCTGGGACGGCAGCTACGAGCAGTACTTC.

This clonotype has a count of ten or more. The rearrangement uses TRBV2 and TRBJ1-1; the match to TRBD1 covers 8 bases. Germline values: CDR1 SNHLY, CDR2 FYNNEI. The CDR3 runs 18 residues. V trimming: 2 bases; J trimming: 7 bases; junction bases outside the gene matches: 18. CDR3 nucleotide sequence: TGTGCCAGCAGTGAAATAGGAACCGGGACAGGAGACTTCAATGAAGCTTTCTTT. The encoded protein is CASSEIGTGTGDFNEAFF. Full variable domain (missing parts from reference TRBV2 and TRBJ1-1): EPEVTQTPSHQVTQMGQEVILRCVPISNHLYFYWYRQILGQKVEFLVSFYNNEISEKSEIFDDQFSVERPDGSNFTLKIRSTKLEDSAMYFCASSEIGTGTGDFNEAFFGQGTRLTVV.

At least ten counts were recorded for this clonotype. DNA for the CDR3: TGTGCCAGCAGTGGACCGGGGGCGAACACTGAAGCTTTCTTT. Its translation is CASSGPGANTEAFF. The rearrangement links TRBV12-3 or TRBV12-4 to TRBJ1-1; tentatively, D is TRBD1 (6 bases). Trimming shortened V by 5 bases and J by 1 base, and 11 bases separated the two germline ends. The CDR3 is 14 residues long.